The 29 T cell receptor beta chains below all came from one sample that was sequenced in a study of blood T cell repertoires in COVID-19. Here immunoSEQ multiplex PCR was the method, and the copy in TCRdb shows in-frame clones only, minus some. Here the sample spans about 250,000 clones, approximately 90% being singletons. The material sequenced was PBMCs or T cells enriched from blood (not recorded which). These TCRs come from a man aged 35 to 55 who had recovered from COVID-19.

The rearrangement uses TRBV30 and TRBJ2-5; the match to TRBD2 covers 7 bases. The germline V gene has CDR1 GTSNPN and CDR2 SVGIG (reference sequence). V was clipped by 0 bases and J by 5 bases; unmatched bases: 3. The CDR3 is made up of 13 amino acids. CDR3 in amino acids: CAWSVLARETQYF. The DNA for the CDR3 is TGTGCCTGGAGTGTACTAGCGCGGGAGACCCAGTACTTC.

The chain couples TRBV19 to TRBJ2-5; 13 bases are shared with TRBD2. The junction had 13 bases not matched to a gene; V was cut back by 6 bases and J by 0 bases. Germline assignment: CDR1 LNHDA and CDR2 SQIVND (reference sequence). The CDR3 spans 19 residues. The CDR3 loop is CASSPGTSGIPRYQETQYF. The CDR3 DNA reads as TGTGCCAGTAGCCCCGGGACTAGCGGGATTCCAAGGTACCAAGAGACCCAGTACTTC.

V gene TRBV7-2 combines with J gene TRBJ1-4; 9 positions match TRBD1. Losses at the gene ends were 4 bases for V and 10 bases for J; bases not matched to a gene: 13. The germline CDR1 and CDR2 sequences are SGHTA and FQGNSA. This CDR3 is built from 16 residues. The CDR3 coding sequence is TGTGCCAGCAGCTCACAGGCCTACAGGGGGCAGGGAAAACTGTTTTTT. It encodes CASSSQAYRGQGKLFF.

This chain joins TRBV19 and TRBJ2-1; 10 bases map to TRBD2. V lost 3 bases and J lost 7; bases outside the gene matches: 9. Germline CDR1 reads LNHDA; CDR2 reads SQIVND (reference sequence). The CDR3 totals 16 residues. This CDR3 is CASSIFLAGVGNEQFF. The CDR3 DNA follows: TGTGCCAGTAGTATCTTCCTAGCGGGAGTTGGTAATGAGCAGTTCTTC. Together with reference TRBV19 and TRBJ2-1, the CDR3 gives the full variable domain: DGGITQSPKYLFRKEGQNVTLSCEQNLNHDAMYWYRQDPGQGLRLIYYSQIVNDFQKGDIAEGYSVSREKKESFPLTVTSAQKNPTAFYLCASSIFLAGVGNEQFFGPGTRLTVL.

The chain carries TRBV7-8 and TRBJ2-7; TRBD2 aligns across 14 bases. The length of the CDR3 is 20 residues. CDR1 SGHVS and CDR2 FQNEAQ come from the germline V gene. With V trimmed by 2 bases and J by 1 base, 13 bases remained unmatched. The CDR3 is CASSLTIRLGTSGSSYEQYF. Written as DNA, the CDR3 is TGTGCCAGCAGCTTAACTATTCGACTCGGGACTAGCGGGAGTTCCTACGAGCAGTACTTC.

This clone was observed at least ten times. The V gene is TRBV4-3, the J gene TRBJ2-7, with 7 bases aligning to TRBD1. The V gene end was trimmed by 4 bases and the J gene end by 3 bases; junction bases not matched to a gene: 9. The length of the CDR3 is 15 residues. Germline V lookup: CDR1 LGHNA, CDR2 YSLEER. The CDR3 sequence: CASSLSQGFLYEQYF. DNA for the CDR3: TGCGCCAGCAGCCTTTCACAGGGGTTTCTCTACGAGCAGTACTTC.

V gene TRBV4-1 combines with J gene TRBJ1-3; D is undetermined. Germline-derived CDR1 and CDR2 are MGHRA and YSYEKL. Trimming took 4 bases from V and 6 from J, leaving 13 bases between them. The CDR3 is 14 residues long. The CDR3 DNA reads as TGCGCCAGCAGCCCGGGTCCTACTTCAAACACCATATATTTT. Its translation: CASSPGPTSNTIYF.

This chain links TRBV30 with TRBJ2-3, with 9 bases matching TRBD1. Trimming at V came to 2 bases and at J to 5 bases, leaving 8 bases not matched to a gene. Germline CDR1 is GTSNPN and CDR2 is SVGIG (reference sequence). The CDR3 contains 15 residues. In DNA form, the CDR3 reads TGTGCCTGGAGTTACAGGGGGCATATGGAAGATACGCAGTATTTT. This gives the protein CAWSYRGHMEDTQYF.

This chain connects TRBV6-5 to TRBJ1-2, with D perhaps matching TRBD1 (6 bases). The ends were cut back, 7 bases at V and 2 bases at J, with 8 bases in the middle. The length of the CDR3 is 12 residues. The germline V gene has CDR1 MNHEY and CDR2 SVGAGI. CDR3 residues: CASKRGNYGYTF. CDR3 nucleotides: TGTGCCAGCAAGAGGGGGAACTATGGCTACACCTTC.

CDR3 region: CASSLSGQINYGYTF. CDR3 sequence (DNA): TGTGCCAGCAGCTTATCGGGACAGATTAACTATGGCTACACCTTC. The chain has TRBV7-9 and TRBJ1-2, with 7 bases matching TRBD1. The germline V gene has CDR1 SEHNR and CDR2 FQNEAQ (reference sequence). The CDR3 loop spans 15 amino acids. The junction had 4 bases not matched to a gene; V was cut back by 2 bases and J by 1 base.

The CDR3 DNA sequence: TGTGCCAGCAGCTTGGGGATAGCGGGGCAAGAGACCCAGTACTTC. Encoded protein: CASSLGIAGQETQYF. V and J are TRBV5-4 and TRBJ2-5; 8 nucleotides agree with TRBD2. V lost 0 bases, J lost 2 bases, and 3 bases stayed unmatched. Germline lookup yields CDR1 SGHNT and CDR2 YYREEE (reference sequence). The CDR3 totals 15 residues.

The chain couples TRBV27 to TRBJ1-1; 7 bases are a match to TRBD1. V lost 4 bases, J lost 0 bases, and 2 bases stayed unmatched. The CDR3 loop spans 14 amino acids. Germline CDR1 is MNHEY and CDR2 is SMNVEV (reference sequence). The CDR3 spells CASSYGTVNTEAFF. The CDR3, as DNA: TGTGCCAGCAGTTACGGGACAGTGAACACTGAAGCTTTCTTT.

In DNA form, the CDR3 reads TGTGCCAGCAGTGCACTCTTCTTGAGGGGGATGACTAATGAAAAACTGTTTTTT. Its protein is CASSALFLRGMTNEKLFF. The chain combines TRBV6-1 with TRBJ1-4; a weak D match, TRBD1 (6 bases). The germline V gene encodes CDR1 MNHNS and CDR2 SASEGT. Trimming pared 4 bases from V and 2 bases from J, leaving 20 bases between. The CDR3 contains 18 residues.

The V gene is TRBV3-1 (or the pseudogene TRBV3-2), the J gene TRBJ2-1; D may be TRBD1 (6 bases). Germline-derived CDR1 and CDR2 are LGHDT and YNNKEL (reference sequence). The length of the CDR3 is 14 residues. V lost 0 bases to trimming and J lost 14 bases, with 17 bases between them. The CDR3 loop reads CASSQEQTGTREFF. The CDR3 coding sequence is TGTGCCAGCAGCCAAGAACAGACCGGGACAAGGGAGTTCTTC.

There are many counts of this clone. The chain combines TRBV7-9 with TRBJ1-5, with TRBD1 matching 7 bases. CDR1 is SEHNR, CDR2 FQNEAQ, per germline (reference sequence). This CDR3 comprises 13 residues. Losses at the gene ends were 8 bases for V and 3 bases for J; bases not matched to a gene: 4. CDR3 nucleotides: TGTGCCAGCCGGGACAGCCTCAATCAGCCCCAGCATTTT. It codes for CASRDSLNQPQHF.

The chain carries TRBV28 and TRBJ2-7; 8 nucleotides align to TRBD1. V shed 6 bases, J shed 2 bases, and the junction held 0 bases outside the gene matches. This CDR3 spans 12 amino acids. Per germline, CDR1 MDHEN and CDR2 SYDVKM. The CDR3 sequence is CASRQGAYEQYF. The CDR3, as DNA: TGTGCCAGCAGACAGGGGGCCTACGAGCAGTACTTC.

The gene calls are TRBV30 and TRBJ1-3; D is possibly TRBD1 (5 bases). CDR3 length: 18 amino acids. From germline, CDR1 is GTSNPN and CDR2 SVGIG (reference sequence). Trimming removed 4 bases at V and 2 bases at J, with 24 bases between. This chain's CDR3 is CAWTLTRRGNDAGNTIYF. As DNA, the CDR3 is TGTGCCTGGACCCTAACCCGGCGGGGGAACGATGCTGGAAACACCATATATTTT.

The chain links TRBV4-1 to TRBJ2-7; D unresolved. Germline CDR1 MGHRA, CDR2 YSYEKL. This CDR3 is 14 amino acids long. The germline V and J ends were trimmed by 1 base and 0 bases, with 7 bases remaining between them. The CDR3 reads CASSQAVGSYEQYF. CDR3 bases: TGCGCCAGCAGCCAAGCGGTCGGCTCCTACGAGCAGTACTTC.

This sequence joins TRBV10-2 and TRBJ1-2, with 9 bases matching TRBD1. This CDR3 region has 13 residues. CDR1 WSHSY and CDR2 SAAADI come from the germline V gene. V shed 6 bases, J shed 6 bases, and the junction held 5 bases outside the gene matches. CDR3 DNA sequence: TGCGCCAGCAGGGACAGGGGTACCGATGGCTACACCTTC. Protein product: CASRDRGTDGYTF.

The chain has TRBV10-1 and TRBJ2-1; the match to TRBD2 covers 9 bases. The germline CDR1 and CDR2 sequences are WNHNN and SYGVQD (reference sequence). This CDR3 has 17 residues. Unmatched junction bases numbered 14, after V lost 4 bases and J lost 7 bases. The CDR3 DNA reads TGCGCCAGCAGTGCTTCCCCGTGGCGGGGGGGAAGAAATGAGCAGTTCTTC. Its translation is CASSASPWRGGRNEQFF.

The chain employs TRBV3-1 (or the pseudogene TRBV3-2) and TRBJ2-2; TRBD1 might be the D (6 bases). The CDR3 is 14 residues long. V was cut by 5 bases and J by 1 base, with 8 bases left in between. CDR1 and CDR2 from the germline V gene are LGHDT and YNNKEL (reference sequence). The DNA of the CDR3 is TGTGCCAGCAGCAGGGGGTGGAACACCGGGGAGCTGTTTTTT. Translating gives CASSRGWNTGELFF.

Only a few counts were recorded for this clone. V gene TRBV6-2 or TRBV6-3 combines with J gene TRBJ2-1; the match to TRBD2 covers 13 bases. The germline V gene has CDR1 MNHEY and CDR2 SVGEGT. This CDR3 region has 18 residues. V shed 5 bases and J 0 bases; nucleotides not matched to a gene: 7. For the CDR3, the DNA is TGTGCCAGCAGTGACGCCTGGACTAGCGGGAGCTCCTACAATGAGCAGTTCTTC. Its translation is CASSDAWTSGSSYNEQFF.

V usage is TRBV7-9 and J usage is TRBJ2-5; 10 bases align to TRBD1. Trimming removed 7 bases from V and 5 bases from J; junction bases left unmatched: 7. The CDR3 contains 14 residues. Germline V gene data show CDR1 as SEHNR and CDR2 as FQNEAQ (reference sequence). The chain's CDR3 is CASKQTGGGETQYF. The DNA of the CDR3 is TGTGCCAGCAAGCAGACAGGGGGCGGGGAGACCCAGTACTTC.

The gene calls are TRBV7-8 and TRBJ1-6; no definite D call. Germline V gene lookup returns CDR1 SGHVS and CDR2 FQNEAQ. This CDR3 spans 14 amino acids. Trimming shortened V by 2 bases and J by 7 bases, and 9 bases separated the two germline ends. CDR3 in DNA: TGTGCCAGCAGCTTAAAGGGAGGGAATTCACCCCTCCACTTT. It encodes CASSLKGGNSPLHF.

In its sample, this clone was seen a few times. This chain uses TRBV10-2 with TRBJ1-2; D is unresolved. V was clipped by 2 bases and J by 0 bases, with 7 bases between them. The CDR3 contains 14 residues. CDR1 and CDR2 from the germline V gene are WSHSY and SAAADI. DNA of the CDR3: TGCGCCAGCAGTGAGAGGAGCACTAACTATGGCTACACCTTC. It translates to CASSERSTNYGYTF.

J is TRBJ1-6 and V is TRBV3-1 (or the pseudogene TRBV3-2), with 10 bases that match TRBD1. Germline values: CDR1 LGHDT, CDR2 YNNKEL (reference sequence). The CDR3 contains 15 residues. Losses at the gene ends were 4 bases for V and 9 bases for J; bases not matched to a gene: 6. CDR3 DNA: TGTGCCAGCAGCCGCGACAGGGGGCTAGGTTCACCCCTCCACTTT. Translated: CASSRDRGLGSPLHF.

V and J are TRBV30 and TRBJ1-2, with 7 bases fitting TRBD1. Germline CDR1 is GTSNPN and CDR2 is SVGIG (reference sequence). The CDR3 runs 13 residues. Trimming at V came to 5 bases and at J to 4 bases, leaving 7 bases not matched to a gene. The CDR3 loop reads CAWQNRGGYGYTF. CDR3 coding DNA: TGTGCCTGGCAAAACAGGGGTGGCTATGGCTACACCTTC.

The V and J genes are TRBV6-6 and TRBJ2-1; D gene ambiguous. Trimming pared 4 bases from V and 4 bases from J, leaving 14 bases between. The germline V gene has CDR1 MNHNY and CDR2 SVGAGI (reference sequence). This CDR3 contains 15 residues. The CDR3, as DNA: TGTGCCAGCAGTTTGGGCTCCCCCCAGTACAATGAGCAGTTCTTC. Protein product: CASSLGSPQYNEQFF.

V is TRBV15 and J is TRBJ2-5; TRBD1 might be the D (5 bases). CDR3 size: 16 residues. Germline CDR1 reads LNHNV; CDR2 reads YYDKDF (reference sequence). V was clipped by 0 bases and J by 2 bases, with 13 bases between them. The CDR3 DNA reads TGTGCCACCAGCAGAGATGGGGCAGGGTGGCAAGAGACCCAGTACTTC. As protein: CATSRDGAGWQETQYF.